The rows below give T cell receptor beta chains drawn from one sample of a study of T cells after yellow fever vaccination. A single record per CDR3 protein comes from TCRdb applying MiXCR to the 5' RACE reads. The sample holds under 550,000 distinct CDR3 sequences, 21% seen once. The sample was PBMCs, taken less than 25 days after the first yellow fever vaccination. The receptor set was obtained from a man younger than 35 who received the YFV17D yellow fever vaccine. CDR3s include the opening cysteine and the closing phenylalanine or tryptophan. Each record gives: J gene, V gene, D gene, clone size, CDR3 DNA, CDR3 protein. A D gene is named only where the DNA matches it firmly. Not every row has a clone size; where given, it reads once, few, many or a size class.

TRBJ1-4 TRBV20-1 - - TGCAGTGCTAGCCGGACCGTGAAGGAAAAACTGTTTTTT CSASRTVKEKLFF
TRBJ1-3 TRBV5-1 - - TGCGCCAGCAGCTTGGGGACAATCTCTGGAAACACCATATATTTT CASSLGTISGNTIYF
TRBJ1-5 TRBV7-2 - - TGTGCCAGCAGCTTCGACAGGAGCAATCAGCCCCAGCATTTT CASSFDRSNQPQHF
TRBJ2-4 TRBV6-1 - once TGTGCCAGCACCTTTAGGGGGATCACCAAAAACATTCAGTACTTC CASTFRGITKNIQYF
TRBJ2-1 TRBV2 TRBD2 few TGTGCCAGCAAGCTTGGTAGCGGGGACTACAATGAGCAGTTCTTC CASKLGSGDYNEQFF
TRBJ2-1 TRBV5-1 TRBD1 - TGCGCCAGCAGCCTAGACAGGGGTTGGTCCTACAATGAGCAGTTCTTC CASSLDRGWSYNEQFF
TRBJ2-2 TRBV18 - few TGTGCCAGCTCAGGTTCCATTTACACCGGGGAGCTGTTTTTT CASSGSIYTGELFF
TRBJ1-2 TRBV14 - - TGTGCCAGCAGCCACCAGGGGAACTATGGCTACACCTTC CASSHQGNYGYTF
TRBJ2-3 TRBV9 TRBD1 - TGTGCCAGCAGCTCCCAACCGGGACAGCCGGGAGATACGCAGTATTTT CASSSQPGQPGDTQYF
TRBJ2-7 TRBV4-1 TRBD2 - TGCGCCAGCAGCCGGGGGGGGACTAGCGGGCCCTACGAGCAGTACTTC CASSRGGTSGPYEQYF
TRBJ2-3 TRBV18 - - TGTGCCAGCTCACCCACGGAGGAGGGGTTCACAGATACGCAGTATTTT CASSPTEEGFTDTQYF
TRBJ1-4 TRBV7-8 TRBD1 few TGTGCCAGCAGCTTATGGACAGGGGATGAGGAAAAACTGTTTTTT CASSLWTGDEEKLFF
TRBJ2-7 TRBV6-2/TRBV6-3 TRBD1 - TGTGCCAGCAGTTACTCGACCTTTTCTGGGGACAGTAACTACGAGCAGTACTTC CASSYSTFSGDSNYEQYF
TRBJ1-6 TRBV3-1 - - TGTGCCAGCGGAGTAGGTGTTAGGGCCCTCCACTTT CASGVGVRALHF
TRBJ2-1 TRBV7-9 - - TGTGCCAGCAGCTTAGCAGCGGTCGCCTACAATGAGCAGTTCTTC CASSLAAVAYNEQFF
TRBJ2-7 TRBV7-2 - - TGTGCCAGCAGCGACATCGGTAGCGGTGGGGACGAGCAGTACTTC CASSDIGSGGDEQYF
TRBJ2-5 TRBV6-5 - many TGTGCCAGCAGTTACTGGGAGGGGGACCAAGAGACCCAGTACTTC CASSYWEGDQETQYF
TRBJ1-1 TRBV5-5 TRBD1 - TGTGCCAGCAGCAAGATACAGGGGGCGAACACTGAAGCTTTCTTT CASSKIQGANTEAFF
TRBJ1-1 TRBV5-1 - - TGCGCCAGCAGCTTGGAACCGGGACTCCTTGGGAGCACTGAAGCTTTCTTT CASSLEPGLLGSTEAFF
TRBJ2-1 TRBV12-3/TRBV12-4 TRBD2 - TGTGCCAGCAGTACCAGCGGGGGGAGAGACAATGAGCAGTTCTTC CASSTSGGRDNEQFF
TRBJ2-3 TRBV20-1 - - TGCAGTGCGCCGACGCAGGGATATGGGCAGTATTTT CSAPTQGYGQYF
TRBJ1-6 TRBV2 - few TGTGCCACCCGGGACTTTAATTCACCCCTCCACTTT CATRDFNSPLHF
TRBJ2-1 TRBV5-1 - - TGCGCCAGCAGCTCCATTACCCTACAGGACAATGAGCAGTTCTTC CASSSITLQDNEQFF
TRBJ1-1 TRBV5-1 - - TGCGCCAGCAGCCCAGCTTCGGGGGCCCTGAACACTGAAGCTTTCTTT CASSPASGALNTEAFF
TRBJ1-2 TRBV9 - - TGTGCCAGCAGCGGACGAGCCGCGGGGGACTACACCTTC CASSGRAAGDYTF
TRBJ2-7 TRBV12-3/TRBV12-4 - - TGTGCCAGCCGCCTGGGGGGGGGCCAGTACGAGCAGTACTTC CASRLGGGQYEQYF